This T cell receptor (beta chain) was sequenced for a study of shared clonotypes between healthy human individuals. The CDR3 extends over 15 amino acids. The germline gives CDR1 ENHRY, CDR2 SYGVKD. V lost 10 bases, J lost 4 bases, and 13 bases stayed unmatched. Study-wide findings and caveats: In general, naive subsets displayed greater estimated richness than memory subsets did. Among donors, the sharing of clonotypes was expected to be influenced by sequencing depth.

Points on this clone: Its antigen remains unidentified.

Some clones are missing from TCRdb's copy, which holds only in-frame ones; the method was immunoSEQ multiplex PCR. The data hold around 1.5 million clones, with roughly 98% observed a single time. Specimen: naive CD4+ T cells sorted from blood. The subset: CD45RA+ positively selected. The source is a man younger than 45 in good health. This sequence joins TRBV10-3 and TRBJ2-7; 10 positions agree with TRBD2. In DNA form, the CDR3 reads TGTGCCAACGCTCCCCAAGCGGGAGGGCAATACGAGCAGTACTTC. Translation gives CANAPQAGGQYEQYF.